One sample yielded the 20 T cell receptor beta chains listed below, sequenced in a study of T-cell memory formation after mild COVID-19. Using its own MiXCR run on the 5' RACE reads, TCRdb lists one record per CDR3 protein. Seen here are 170,000 or so distinct CDR3 sequences, 30% to 35% observed once, and the top ten hold around 12%. The specimen was PBMCs or a T cell subset sorted from them (not recorded which). These receptors were collected from an adult woman who had mild COVID-19 (a few samples of this study predate the infection). Cell type and time point are not known.

The chain recombines TRBV20-1 with TRBJ1-6; D might be TRBD1 (6 bases). CDR1 DFQATT and CDR2 SNEGSKA come from the germline V gene (reference sequence). V was clipped by 4 bases and J by 9 bases, with 22 bases between them. This CDR3 comprises 16 residues. The chain's CDR3 is CSATRGQGGNGSPLHF. CDR3 in DNA: TGCAGTGCTACTAGGGGCCAAGGGGGTAACGGTTCACCCCTCCACTTT.

Here the CDR3 reads CASSFGGRSLYNEQFF. The CDR3 coding sequence is TGTGCCAGCAGCTTTGGGGGGCGTTCCCTCTACAATGAGCAGTTCTTC. This sequence joins TRBV7-9 and TRBJ2-1, with D possibly called TRBD1 or TRBD2 (6 bases each). In germline, CDR1 is SEHNR, CDR2 FQNEAQ (reference sequence). The length of the CDR3 is 16 residues. Trimming removed 3 bases at V and 3 bases at J, with 15 bases between.

Many counts were recorded for this clonotype. The chain carries TRBV29-1 and TRBJ1-2, with D possibly matching TRBD1 (5 bases). The CDR3 totals 13 residues. The V gene's germline CDR1 is SQVTM and CDR2 ANQGSEA. The germline V and J ends were trimmed by 4 bases and 3 bases, with 12 bases remaining between them. CDR3 residues: CSVGGLGDYGYTF. CDR3 sequence (DNA): TGCAGCGTTGGAGGACTGGGGGACTATGGCTACACCTTC. The whole variable domain, filled in from reference TRBV29-1 and TRBJ1-2, reads SAVISQKPSRDICQRGTSLTIQCQVDSQVTMMFWYRQQPGQSLTLIATANQGSEATYESGFVIDKFPISRPNLTFSTLTVSNMSPEDSSIYLCSVGGLGDYGYTFGSGTRLTVV.

This clonotype has a count of ten or more. The chain is built from TRBV18 and TRBJ2-5; D is perhaps TRBD1 (5 bases). The CDR3 sequence is 15 residues long. Germline CDR1 and CDR2: KGHSH and LQKENI. With 0 bases removed from V and 9 bases from J, the gap between germline ends came to 17 bases. The CDR3 nucleotides are TGTGCCAGCTCACCACCGTCGGTTGCACAGGCGGCCCAGTACTTC. Its translation is CASSPPSVAQAAQYF.

This clonotype appeared a few times. The chain employs TRBV5-1 and TRBJ2-2, with D perhaps TRBD2 (6 bases). The CDR3 is 15 residues long. Per the germline V gene, CDR1 is SGHRS and CDR2 is YFSETQ. V gave up 7 bases and J gave up 5 bases, with 18 bases separating them. Here the CDR3 reads CASAPGHGRTGELFF. CDR3 nucleotide sequence: TGCGCCAGCGCCCCAGGGCACGGGAGAACCGGGGAGCTGTTTTTT.

This clonotype was detected only a few times. V gene TRBV24-1 combines with J gene TRBJ2-1; D is undetermined. Trimming removed 2 bases from V and 0 bases from J, with 7 bases in between. This CDR3 region has 15 residues. Germline CDR1 is KGHDR and CDR2 is SFDVKD. CDR3 in amino acids: CATSDWKSSYNEQFF. Written as DNA, the CDR3 is TGTGCCACCAGTGATTGGAAGAGCTCCTACAATGAGCAGTTCTTC.

V gene TRBV6-5 combines with J gene TRBJ2-7, with D perhaps TRBD1 (6 bases). CDR3 length equals 14 residues. CDR1 is MNHEY, CDR2 SVGAGI, per germline. V lost 4 bases and J 2 bases, leaving 12 bases between the germline ends. CDR3 region: CASSLGGTAYEQYF. The CDR3 DNA sequence: TGTGCCAGCAGTTTAGGGGGAACTGCCTACGAGCAGTACTTC.

J is TRBJ2-6 and V is TRBV5-1; D may be TRBD1 (5 bases). Trimming took off 0 bases at V and 2 bases at J, with 15 bases between the two ends. CDR3 length: 18 amino acids. Germline lookup yields CDR1 SGHRS and CDR2 YFSETQ. The CDR3 protein is CASSLARVERTGANVLTF. CDR3 bases: TGCGCCAGCAGCTTGGCCAGGGTAGAGAGGACTGGGGCCAACGTCCTGACTTTC.

This clonotype was detected only a few times. The J gene is TRBJ2-3, the V gene TRBV5-1; 8 positions agree with TRBD2. V gave up 3 bases and J gave up 3 bases; unmatched junction bases: 9. The length of the CDR3 is 16 residues. Germline assignment: CDR1 SGHRS and CDR2 YFSETQ. CDR3 loop: CASSSAPGGPTDTQYF. Here the CDR3 DNA reads TGCGCCAGCAGCTCTGCCCCGGGGGGGCCGACAGATACGCAGTATTTT.

This clonotype was found a few times. The chain couples TRBV13 to TRBJ2-7, with 8 nucleotides matching TRBD1. From germline, CDR1 is PRHDT and CDR2 FYEKMQ (reference sequence). This CDR3 is 14 amino acids long. V gave up 5 bases and J gave up 1 base; unmatched junction bases: 4. The CDR3 protein is CASSPRTGSYEQYF. In DNA, the CDR3 is TGTGCCAGCAGCCCCAGGACAGGGTCCTACGAGCAGTACTTC.

This clonotype was counted between two and nine times. This chain connects TRBV9 to TRBJ2-7, with TRBD1 matching 9 bases. The V gene's germline CDR1 is SGDLS and CDR2 YYNGEE. Trimming took 0 bases from V and 4 from J; bases not matched to a gene: 5. CDR3 length: 15 amino acids. CDR3 residues: CASSVEGTGWYEQYF. CDR3 nucleotides: TGTGCCAGCAGCGTAGAAGGGACAGGGTGGTACGAGCAGTACTTC.

The rearrangement links TRBV4-1 to TRBJ2-1; unclear D gene. Trimming took 0 bases from V and 0 from J, leaving 9 bases between them. This CDR3 has 16 amino acids. Germline-derived CDR1 and CDR2 are MGHRA and YSYEKL. The CDR3 loop is CASSQDLLPSYNEQFF. The CDR3 DNA sequence: TGCGCCAGCAGCCAAGATCTCCTCCCCTCCTACAATGAGCAGTTCTTC.

This clonotype was seen a single time. This chain joins TRBV6-5 and TRBJ1-2; D unresolved. The V gene's germline CDR1 is MNHEY and CDR2 SVGAGI. Trimming took off 5 bases at V and 1 base at J, with 11 bases between the two ends. The CDR3 runs 14 residues. For the CDR3, the DNA is TGTGCCAGCAGTACCACTGAGTTTAACTATGGCTACACCTTC. The encoded protein is CASSTTEFNYGYTF.

The count of this clonotype is one. The chain joins TRBV7-2 to TRBJ2-1, with TRBD2 matching 14 bases. The germline gives CDR1 SGHTA, CDR2 FQGNSA. This CDR3 has 16 residues. Unmatched junction bases numbered 2, after V lost 0 bases and J lost 7 bases. The CDR3, as DNA: TGTGCCAGCAGCTTAGCCGGGACTAGCGGGAGAAATGAGCAGTTCTTC. Translated, it gives CASSLAGTSGRNEQFF.

The chain is built from TRBV6-6 and TRBJ1-1, with D possibly TRBD1 on 6 matching bases. CDR1 is MNHNY, CDR2 SVGAGI, per germline (reference sequence). This CDR3 contains 15 residues. Trimming took 5 bases from V and 6 from J, leaving 19 bases between them. Here the CDR3 DNA reads TGTGCCAGCAGTGAAACCTGGAGGGGGGACGCTGAAGCTTTCTTT. Encoded protein: CASSETWRGDAEAFF.

This clonotype has only a few counts. The V and J genes are TRBV5-1 and TRBJ1-4, with D possibly TRBD1 on 6 matching bases. The V gene's germline CDR1 is SGHRS and CDR2 YFSETQ. The CDR3 runs 14 residues. The V gene lost 4 bases and the J gene lost 7 bases, with 14 bases spanning the gap. The CDR3: CASSPDRGLEKLFF. The CDR3 coding sequence is TGCGCCAGCAGCCCGGATCGGGGGCTTGAAAAACTGTTTTTT.

Regarding this clonotype: Mismatch with germline at one junction end may stem from a read error. The V gene is TRBV2, the J gene TRBJ2-3; no clear D. This CDR3 has 14 amino acids. The V gene's germline CDR1 is SNHLY and CDR2 FYNNEI. The CDR3: CASREDTSTDTQYF. The CDR3 DNA follows: TGTGCCAGCAGGGAAGATACGAGCACAGATACGCAGTATTTT.

CDR3 bases: TGCAGTGCTCTACGGGGGGGTTCTGGCAATCAGCCCCAGCATTTT. It encodes CSALRGGSGNQPQHF. The genes are TRBV20-1 and TRBJ1-5; a possible D gene is TRBD1 (5 bases). V dropped 5 bases and J dropped 2 bases, with 16 bases sitting between them. CDR3 size: 15 residues. Germline CDR1 reads DFQATT; CDR2 reads SNEGSKA (reference sequence).

This clonotype has more than one count but fewer than ten. The V and J genes are TRBV7-9 and TRBJ2-5; 13 bases are shared with TRBD2. The CDR3 loop spans 18 amino acids. Germline CDR1 reads SEHNR; CDR2 reads FQNEAQ (reference sequence). With 2 bases clipped from V and 2 bases from J, the junction kept 8 bases outside the gene matches. The CDR3 spells CASSLHGGLAGAQETQYF. CDR3 DNA: TGTGCCAGCAGCTTACATGGTGGACTAGCGGGAGCTCAAGAGACCCAGTACTTC.

This rearrangement joins TRBV4-1 to TRBJ2-3; D tentatively fits TRBD1 or TRBD2 (7 bases each). The germline gives CDR1 MGHRA, CDR2 YSYEKL. The germline V and J ends were trimmed by 4 bases and 0 bases, with 23 bases remaining between them. CDR3 length equals 19 residues. CDR3 bases: TGCGCCAGCAGCCTACGGGTCGCAGCGGGACAGACTAGCACAGATACGCAGTATTTT. Its translation: CASSLRVAAGQTSTDTQYF.